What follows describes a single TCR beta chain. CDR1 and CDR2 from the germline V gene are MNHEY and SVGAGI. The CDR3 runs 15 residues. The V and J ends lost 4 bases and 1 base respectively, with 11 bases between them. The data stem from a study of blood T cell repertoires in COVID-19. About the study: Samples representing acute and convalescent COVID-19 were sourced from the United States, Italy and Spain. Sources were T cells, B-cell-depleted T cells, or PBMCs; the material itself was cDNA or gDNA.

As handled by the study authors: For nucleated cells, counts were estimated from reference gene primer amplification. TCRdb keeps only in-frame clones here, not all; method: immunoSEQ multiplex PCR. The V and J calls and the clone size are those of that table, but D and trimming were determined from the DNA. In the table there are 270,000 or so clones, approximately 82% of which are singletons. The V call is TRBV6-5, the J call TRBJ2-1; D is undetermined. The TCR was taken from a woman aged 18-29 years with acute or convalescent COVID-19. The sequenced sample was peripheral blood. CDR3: CASSFLYSSYNEQFF. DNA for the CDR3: TGTGCCAGCAGTTTCCTGTACTCTTCCTACAATGAGCAGTTCTTC.